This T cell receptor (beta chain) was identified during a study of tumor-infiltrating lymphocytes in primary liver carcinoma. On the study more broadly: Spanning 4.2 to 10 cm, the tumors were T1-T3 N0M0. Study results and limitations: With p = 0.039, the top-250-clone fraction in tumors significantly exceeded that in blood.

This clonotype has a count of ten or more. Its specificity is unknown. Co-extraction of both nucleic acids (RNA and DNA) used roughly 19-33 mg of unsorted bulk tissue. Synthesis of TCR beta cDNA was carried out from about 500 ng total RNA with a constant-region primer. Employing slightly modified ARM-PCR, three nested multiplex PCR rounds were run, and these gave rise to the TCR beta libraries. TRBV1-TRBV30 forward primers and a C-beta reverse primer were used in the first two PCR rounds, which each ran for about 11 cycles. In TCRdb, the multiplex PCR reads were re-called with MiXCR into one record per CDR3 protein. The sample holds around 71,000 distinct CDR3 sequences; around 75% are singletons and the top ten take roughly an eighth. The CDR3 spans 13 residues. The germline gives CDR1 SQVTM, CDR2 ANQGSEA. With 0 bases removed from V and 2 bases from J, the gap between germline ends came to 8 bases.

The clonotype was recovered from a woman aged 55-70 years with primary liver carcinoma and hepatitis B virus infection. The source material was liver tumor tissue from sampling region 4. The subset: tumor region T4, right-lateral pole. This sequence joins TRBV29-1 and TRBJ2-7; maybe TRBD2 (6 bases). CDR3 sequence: CSVEEREPYEQYF. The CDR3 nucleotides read TGCAGCGTTGAAGAGCGGGAACCCTACGAGCAGTACTTC.